A selection of T cell receptor beta chains follows, all from one sample in a study of post-analysis software for immune sequencing data. TCRdb ran MiXCR on the PCR reads and lists one entry per CDR3 protein. There are hundreds of thousands of distinct CDR3 sequences in the sample; 25% to 30% occur only once, and around 0.56% lies in the top ten. Sequenced input: blood. All receptors come from a girl aged 10 to 17 with multiple sclerosis. Both conserved end residues are part of each CDR3. The order of the fields is D gene, CDR3 length, V gene, clone size, J gene, CDR3 DNA, CDR3 protein. The D gene is left open where the match is weak. The size field is filled for only some rows; it gives once, few, many or a size class.

d_gene: .; len: 15; v_gene: TRBV2; abundance: .; j_gene: TRBJ1-2; CDR3nt: TGTGCCAGCGGCACCCAACGAGGACAAAACTATGGCTACACCTTC; CDR3aa: CASGTQRGQNYGYTF
d_gene: .; len: 16; v_gene: TRBV14; abundance: .; j_gene: TRBJ2-1; CDR3nt: TGTGCCAGCAGCCAATTGGCCCCGAGCTCCTACAATGAGCAGTTCTTC; CDR3aa: CASSQLAPSSYNEQFF
d_gene: TRBD1; len: 17; v_gene: TRBV25-1; abundance: .; j_gene: TRBJ1-2; CDR3nt: TGTGCCAGCAGTGAATATTCGGGACAGAGTATCCTCTATGGCTACACCTTC; CDR3aa: CASSEYSGQSILYGYTF
d_gene: .; len: 12; v_gene: TRBV7-2; abundance: .; j_gene: TRBJ2-3; CDR3nt: TGTGCCAGCAGCCAATCTCGGAATACGCAGTATTTT; CDR3aa: CASSQSRNTQYF
d_gene: .; len: 12; v_gene: TRBV5-5; abundance: few; j_gene: TRBJ1-1; CDR3nt: TGTGCCAGCAGCTTTTTCAACACTGAAGCTTTCTTT; CDR3aa: CASSFFNTEAFF
d_gene: .; len: 15; v_gene: TRBV24-1; abundance: .; j_gene: TRBJ2-1; CDR3nt: TGTGCCACCAGTGATGCCCAACAGGTAGACAATGAGCAGTTCTTC; CDR3aa: CATSDAQQVDNEQFF
d_gene: TRBD2; len: 15; v_gene: TRBV29-1; abundance: .; j_gene: TRBJ2-1; CDR3nt: TGCAGCGTTGTCGGGGGGGTTGGCTCGGGTAATGAGCAGTTCTTC; CDR3aa: CSVVGGVGSGNEQFF
d_gene: TRBD1; len: 15; v_gene: TRBV14; abundance: .; j_gene: TRBJ1-4; CDR3nt: TGTGCCAGCAGTCGACCAGACAGGGGGCGTGAAAAACTGTTTTTT; CDR3aa: CASSRPDRGREKLFF
d_gene: TRBD2; len: 13; v_gene: TRBV6-6; abundance: few; j_gene: TRBJ2-7; CDR3nt: TGTGCCAGCTATAGCGGGAGGGCCAACGAGCAGTACTTC; CDR3aa: CASYSGRANEQYF
d_gene: .; len: 15; v_gene: TRBV3-1; abundance: .; j_gene: TRBJ1-5; CDR3nt: TGTGCCAGCAGCCAAGACAGTACCAGCAATCAGCCCCAGCATTTT; CDR3aa: CASSQDSTSNQPQHF
d_gene: TRBD1; len: 17; v_gene: TRBV7-9; abundance: once; j_gene: TRBJ1-5; CDR3nt: TGTGCCACGGAAAGGACAGGGATACTGTATAGCAATCAGCCCCAGCATTTT; CDR3aa: CATERTGILYSNQPQHF
d_gene: TRBD2; len: 15; v_gene: TRBV4-3; abundance: .; j_gene: TRBJ2-1; CDR3nt: TGCGCCAGCAGCCAGAGCGGGAGCGGTTACAATGAGCAGTTCTTC; CDR3aa: CASSQSGSGYNEQFF
d_gene: .; len: 14; v_gene: TRBV27; abundance: .; j_gene: TRBJ1-5; CDR3nt: TGTGCCAGCAGTTTTGGCGGGATAAATCAGCCCCAGCATTTT; CDR3aa: CASSFGGINQPQHF
d_gene: TRBD1; len: 13; v_gene: TRBV7-6; abundance: .; j_gene: TRBJ2-7; CDR3nt: TGTGCCAGCAGCTCAACAGGGGCTGACGAGCAGTACTTC; CDR3aa: CASSSTGADEQYF
d_gene: .; len: 14; v_gene: TRBV7-8; abundance: .; j_gene: TRBJ2-3; CDR3nt: TGTGCCAGCAGCTTATTAATCGGGGCAGATACGCAGTATTTT; CDR3aa: CASSLLIGADTQYF
d_gene: .; len: 16; v_gene: TRBV20-1; abundance: few; j_gene: TRBJ2-3; CDR3nt: TGCAGTGCCCTCCCCCTGACTCCCACCGGCACAGATACGCAGTATTTT; CDR3aa: CSALPLTPTGTDTQYF
d_gene: TRBD1; len: 15; v_gene: TRBV5-5; abundance: .; j_gene: TRBJ1-2; CDR3nt: TGTGCCAGCATCGTACAGGGGGCGCCCCCCTATGGCTACACCTTC; CDR3aa: CASIVQGAPPYGYTF
d_gene: TRBD1; len: 14; v_gene: TRBV10-3; abundance: few; j_gene: TRBJ2-3; CDR3nt: TGTGCCATCAGAACGGGACAGGGCACAGATACGCAGTATTTT; CDR3aa: CAIRTGQGTDTQYF
d_gene: .; len: 14; v_gene: TRBV5-1; abundance: few; j_gene: TRBJ2-1; CDR3nt: TGCGCCAGCAGTCTAGACTACTTCTACAATGAGCAGTTCTTC; CDR3aa: CASSLDYFYNEQFF
d_gene: .; len: 14; v_gene: TRBV6-5; abundance: few; j_gene: TRBJ1-2; CDR3nt: TGTGCCAGCAGTCCCACCTTTAGCAACTATGGCTACACCTTC; CDR3aa: CASSPTFSNYGYTF
d_gene: .; len: 15; v_gene: TRBV20-1; abundance: .; j_gene: TRBJ2-4; CDR3nt: TGCAGTGCCAGAGACCCACGGGGCAGCCAAGAGGAGCAGTACTTC; CDR3aa: CSARDPRGSQEEQYF
d_gene: TRBD2; len: 17; v_gene: TRBV11-2; abundance: .; j_gene: TRBJ2-3; CDR3nt: TGTGCCAGCAGCTTCTCTTCCCGGCGGGGGGGCACAGATACGCAGTATTTT; CDR3aa: CASSFSSRRGGTDTQYF
d_gene: TRBD2; len: 16; v_gene: TRBV15; abundance: .; j_gene: TRBJ2-1; CDR3nt: TGTGCCACCAGCAGAGGGTATGGGGGGGGGGACAATGAGCAGTTCTTC; CDR3aa: CATSRGYGGGDNEQFF
d_gene: .; len: 12; v_gene: TRBV29-1; abundance: few; j_gene: TRBJ1-5; CDR3nt: TGCAGCGTTGGTTGGGGCAATCAGCCCCAGCATTTT; CDR3aa: CSVGWGNQPQHF
d_gene: .; len: 12; v_gene: TRBV7-9; abundance: many; j_gene: TRBJ2-1; CDR3nt: TGTGCCAGCAGCCAAGTTCAGAATGAGCAGTTCTTC; CDR3aa: CASSQVQNEQFF
d_gene: .; len: 14; v_gene: TRBV7-2; abundance: .; j_gene: TRBJ1-1; CDR3nt: TGTGCCAGCAGATCCCGTCTGGGAGGCACTGAAGCTTTCTTT; CDR3aa: CASRSRLGGTEAFF
d_gene: TRBD1; len: 15; v_gene: TRBV14; abundance: .; j_gene: TRBJ2-7; CDR3nt: TGTGCCAGCAGCCGCCCTCGGGACAGCTTAACGTTACAGTACTTC; CDR3aa: CASSRPRDSLTLQYF
d_gene: .; len: 16; v_gene: TRBV5-1; abundance: .; j_gene: TRBJ2-1; CDR3nt: TGCGCCAGCAGCTTGGGACCGGTAGAAACCTACAATGAGCAGTTCTTC; CDR3aa: CASSLGPVETYNEQFF
d_gene: TRBD2; len: 13; v_gene: TRBV5-1; abundance: few; j_gene: TRBJ2-3; CDR3nt: TGCGCCAGCAGCGCCGGACTAGGGGATACGCAGTATTTT; CDR3aa: CASSAGLGDTQYF
d_gene: .; len: 12; v_gene: TRBV29-1; abundance: .; j_gene: TRBJ2-3; CDR3nt: TGCAGCGTGACGATCCCCCCAGATACGCAGTATTTT; CDR3aa: CSVTIPPDTQYF
d_gene: .; len: 15; v_gene: TRBV18; abundance: .; j_gene: TRBJ1-2; CDR3nt: TGTGCCAGCTCACCTAGACGGGAGGGATACTATGGCTACACCTTC; CDR3aa: CASSPRREGYYGYTF
d_gene: .; len: 12; v_gene: TRBV12-5; abundance: .; j_gene: TRBJ2-7; CDR3nt: TGTGCTAGTGGTTCGGTGGCCTACGAGCAGTACTTC; CDR3aa: CASGSVAYEQYF
d_gene: .; len: 14; v_gene: TRBV11-2; abundance: .; j_gene: TRBJ2-1; CDR3nt: TGTGCCAGCAGCTTACGGGGCGTGGGCAATGAGCAGTTCTTC; CDR3aa: CASSLRGVGNEQFF
d_gene: TRBD1; len: 19; v_gene: TRBV4-1; abundance: few; j_gene: TRBJ1-5; CDR3nt: TGCGCCAGCAGCCAAGACGTCCCGGGACAGGGGAACGGCAATCAGCCCCAGCATTTT; CDR3aa: CASSQDVPGQGNGNQPQHF
d_gene: .; len: 14; v_gene: TRBV20-1; abundance: .; j_gene: TRBJ2-3; CDR3nt: TGCAGTGCTAGCTACAGGGAAGGGGGAGATACGCAGTATTTT; CDR3aa: CSASYREGGDTQYF
d_gene: TRBD2; len: 13; v_gene: TRBV7-2; abundance: .; j_gene: TRBJ2-1; CDR3nt: TGTGCCAGCAGGACTAGCGGGGTCAATGAGCAGTTCTTC; CDR3aa: CASRTSGVNEQFF
d_gene: TRBD1; len: 14; v_gene: TRBV29-1; abundance: .; j_gene: TRBJ2-7; CDR3nt: TGCAGCGTTTCGGACAGGGGGGCGGTCTACGAGCAGTACTTC; CDR3aa: CSVSDRGAVYEQYF
d_gene: TRBD2; len: 14; v_gene: TRBV6-5; abundance: few; j_gene: TRBJ2-1; CDR3nt: TGTGCCAGCAGTTTCGGCGGGGGATACAATGAGCAGTTCTTC; CDR3aa: CASSFGGGYNEQFF
d_gene: .; len: 14; v_gene: TRBV5-1; abundance: .; j_gene: TRBJ2-7; CDR3nt: TGCGCCAGCAGCGGGGTTACTACCTCCTACGAGCAGTACTTC; CDR3aa: CASSGVTTSYEQYF
d_gene: TRBD2; len: 15; v_gene: TRBV6-2/TRBV6-3; abundance: .; j_gene: TRBJ2-1; CDR3nt: TGTGCCAGCAGTTTTGAGCGGGACCCCTACAATGAGCAGTTCTTC; CDR3aa: CASSFERDPYNEQFF
d_gene: .; len: 15; v_gene: TRBV12-3/TRBV12-4; abundance: once; j_gene: TRBJ2-3; CDR3nt: TGTGCCAGCAGTTTGGGCCTCAGCGAGGTAGATACGCAGTATTTT; CDR3aa: CASSLGLSEVDTQYF
d_gene: .; len: 14; v_gene: TRBV20-1; abundance: .; j_gene: TRBJ1-1; CDR3nt: TGCAGTGCTAGTAGTGGGCAGCTGAACACTGAAGCTTTCTTT; CDR3aa: CSASSGQLNTEAFF
d_gene: TRBD1; len: 15; v_gene: TRBV7-2; abundance: .; j_gene: TRBJ2-1; CDR3nt: TGTGCCGGCAGCTTAGCGCTTGCAGGGGGCTCTGAGCAGTTCTTC; CDR3aa: CAGSLALAGGSEQFF
d_gene: .; len: 15; v_gene: TRBV7-8; abundance: .; j_gene: TRBJ2-1; CDR3nt: TGTGCCATTAGTAACCTAGTCGCCACCTACAATGAGCAGTTCTTC; CDR3aa: CAISNLVATYNEQFF
d_gene: TRBD2; len: 15; v_gene: TRBV28; abundance: few; j_gene: TRBJ2-7; CDR3nt: TGTGCCAGCAGTCTACTAGCGGGCGGTTTTTACGAGCAGTACTTC; CDR3aa: CASSLLAGGFYEQYF
d_gene: .; len: 14; v_gene: TRBV5-1; abundance: .; j_gene: TRBJ1-5; CDR3nt: TGCGCCAGCAGCCCCGGCCTTTTGAGTCAGCCCCAGCATTTT; CDR3aa: CASSPGLLSQPQHF
d_gene: .; len: 16; v_gene: TRBV7-7; abundance: .; j_gene: TRBJ2-5; CDR3nt: TGTGCTAGCAGCTCACAAGGTTCGGGGATCGGGGAGACCCAGTACTTC; CDR3aa: CASSSQGSGIGETQYF
d_gene: .; len: 12; v_gene: TRBV12-3/TRBV12-4; abundance: .; j_gene: TRBJ2-1; CDR3nt: TGTGCCAGCAGTTTAACCGGGTATGAGCAGTTATTC; CDR3aa: CASSLTGYEQLF
d_gene: .; len: 11; v_gene: TRBV10-3; abundance: few; j_gene: TRBJ1-1; CDR3nt: TGTGCCATCAGTCAGAGCACTGAAGCTTTCTTT; CDR3aa: CAISQSTEAFF
d_gene: TRBD1; len: 15; v_gene: TRBV12-3/TRBV12-4; abundance: .; j_gene: TRBJ2-1; CDR3nt: TGTGCCAGCAGCCCCCGGGGACAGGCCTACAATGAGCAGTTCTTC; CDR3aa: CASSPRGQAYNEQFF
d_gene: .; len: 11; v_gene: TRBV5-1; abundance: .; j_gene: TRBJ2-1; CDR3nt: TGCGCCGGCAGCCTTAGCAATGAGCAGTTCTTC; CDR3aa: CAGSLSNEQFF
d_gene: .; len: 15; v_gene: TRBV4-3; abundance: .; j_gene: TRBJ2-7; CDR3nt: TGCGCCAGCAGCCAATATGGATCAGGGGCCTACGAGCAGTACTTC; CDR3aa: CASSQYGSGAYEQYF